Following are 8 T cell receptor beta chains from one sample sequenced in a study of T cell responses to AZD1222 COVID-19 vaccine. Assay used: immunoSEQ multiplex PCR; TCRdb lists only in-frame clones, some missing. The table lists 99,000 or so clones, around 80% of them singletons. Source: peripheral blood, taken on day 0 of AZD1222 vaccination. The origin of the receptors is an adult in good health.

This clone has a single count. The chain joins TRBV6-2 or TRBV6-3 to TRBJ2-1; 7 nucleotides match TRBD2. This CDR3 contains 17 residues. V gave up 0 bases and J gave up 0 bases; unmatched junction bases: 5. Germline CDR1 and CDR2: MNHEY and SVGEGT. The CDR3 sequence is CASSYSTGGSSYNEQFF. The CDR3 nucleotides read TGTGCCAGCAGTTACTCGACCGGGGGGAGCTCCTACAATGAGCAGTTCTTC.

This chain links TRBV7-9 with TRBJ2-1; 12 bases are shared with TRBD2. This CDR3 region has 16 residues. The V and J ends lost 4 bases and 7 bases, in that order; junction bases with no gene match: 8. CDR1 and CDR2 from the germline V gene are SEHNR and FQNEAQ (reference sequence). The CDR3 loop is CASSSWTSGEGNEQFF. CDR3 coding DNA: TGTGCCAGCAGCTCCTGGACTAGCGGGGAGGGGAATGAGCAGTTCTTC.

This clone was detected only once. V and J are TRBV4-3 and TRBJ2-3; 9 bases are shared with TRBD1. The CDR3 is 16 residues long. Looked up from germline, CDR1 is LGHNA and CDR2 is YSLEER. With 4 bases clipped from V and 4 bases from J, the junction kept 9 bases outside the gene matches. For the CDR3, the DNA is TGCGCCAGCAGCCCGAGGGGGACAGGGATATCAGATACGCAGTATTTT. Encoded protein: CASSPRGTGISDTQYF.

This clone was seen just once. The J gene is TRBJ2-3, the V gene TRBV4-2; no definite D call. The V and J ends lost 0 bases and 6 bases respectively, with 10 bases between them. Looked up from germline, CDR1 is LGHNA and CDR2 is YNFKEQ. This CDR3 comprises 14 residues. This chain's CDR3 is CASSQDAPVDTQYF. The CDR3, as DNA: TGTGCCAGCAGCCAAGATGCCCCCGTTGATACGCAGTATTTT.

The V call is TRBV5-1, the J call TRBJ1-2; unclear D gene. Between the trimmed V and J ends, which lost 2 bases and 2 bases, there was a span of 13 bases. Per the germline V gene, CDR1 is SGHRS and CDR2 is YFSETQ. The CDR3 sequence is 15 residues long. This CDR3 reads CASSLGGTPNYGYTF. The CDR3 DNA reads TGCGCCAGCAGCTTAGGTGGCACCCCGAACTATGGCTACACCTTC. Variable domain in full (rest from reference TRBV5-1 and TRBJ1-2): KAGVTQTPRYLIKTRGQQVTLSCSPISGHRSVSWYQQTPGQGLQFLFEYFSETQRNKGNFPGRFSGRQFSNSRSEMNVSTLELGDSALYLCASSLGGTPNYGYTFGSGTRLTVV.

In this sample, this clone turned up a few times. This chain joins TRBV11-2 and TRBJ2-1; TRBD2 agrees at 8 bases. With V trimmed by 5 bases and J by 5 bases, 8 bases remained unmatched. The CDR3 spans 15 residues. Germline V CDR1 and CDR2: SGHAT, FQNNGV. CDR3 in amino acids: CASSIAGGQNNEQFF. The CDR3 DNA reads TGTGCCAGCAGCATCGCGGGGGGCCAGAACAATGAGCAGTTCTTC.

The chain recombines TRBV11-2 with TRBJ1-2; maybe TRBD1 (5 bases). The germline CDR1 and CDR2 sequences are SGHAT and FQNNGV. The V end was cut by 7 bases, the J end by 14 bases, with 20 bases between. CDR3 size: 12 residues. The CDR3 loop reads CASTKSGGLKTF. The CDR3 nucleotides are TGTGCCAGCACCAAAAGTGGGGGTTTGAAGACCTTC.

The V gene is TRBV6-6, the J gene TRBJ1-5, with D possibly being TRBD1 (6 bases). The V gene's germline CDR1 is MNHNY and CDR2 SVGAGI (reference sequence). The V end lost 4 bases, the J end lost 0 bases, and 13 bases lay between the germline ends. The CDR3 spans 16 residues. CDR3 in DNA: TGTGCCAGCAGTTCCCCGGACAGAAGTAGCAATCAGCCCCAGCATTTT. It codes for CASSSPDRSSNQPQHF.